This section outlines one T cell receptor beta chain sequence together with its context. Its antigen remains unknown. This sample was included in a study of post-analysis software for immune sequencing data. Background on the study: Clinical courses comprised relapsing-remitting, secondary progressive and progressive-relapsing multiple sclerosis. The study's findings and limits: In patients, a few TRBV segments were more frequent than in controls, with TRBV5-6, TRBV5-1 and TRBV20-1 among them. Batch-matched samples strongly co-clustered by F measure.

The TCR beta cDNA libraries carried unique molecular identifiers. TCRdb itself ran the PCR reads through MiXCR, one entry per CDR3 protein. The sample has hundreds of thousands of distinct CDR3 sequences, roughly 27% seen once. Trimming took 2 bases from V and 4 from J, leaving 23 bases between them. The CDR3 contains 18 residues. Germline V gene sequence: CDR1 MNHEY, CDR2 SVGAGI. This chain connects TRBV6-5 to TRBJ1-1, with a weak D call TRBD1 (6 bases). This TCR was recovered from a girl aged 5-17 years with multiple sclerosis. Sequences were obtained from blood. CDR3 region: CASSYPLSVGGETTEAFF. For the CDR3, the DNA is TGTGCCAGCAGTTACCCACTGTCGGTTGGGGGCGAAACCACTGAAGCTTTCTTT.